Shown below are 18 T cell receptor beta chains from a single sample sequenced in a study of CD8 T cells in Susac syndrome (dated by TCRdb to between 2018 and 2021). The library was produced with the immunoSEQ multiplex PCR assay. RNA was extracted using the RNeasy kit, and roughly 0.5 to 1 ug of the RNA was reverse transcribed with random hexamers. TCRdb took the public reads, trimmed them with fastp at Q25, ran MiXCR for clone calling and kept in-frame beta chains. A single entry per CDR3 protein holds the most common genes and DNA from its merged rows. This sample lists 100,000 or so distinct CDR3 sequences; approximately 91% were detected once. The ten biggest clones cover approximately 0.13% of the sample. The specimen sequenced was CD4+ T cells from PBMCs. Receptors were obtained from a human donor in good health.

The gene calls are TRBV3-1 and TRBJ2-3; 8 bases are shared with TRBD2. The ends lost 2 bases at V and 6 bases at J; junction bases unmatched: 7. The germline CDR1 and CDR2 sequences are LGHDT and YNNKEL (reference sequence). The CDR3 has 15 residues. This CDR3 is CASSQRAGVLDTQYF. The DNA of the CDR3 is TGTGCCAGCAGCCAACGAGCGGGAGTGCTTGATACGCAGTATTTT.

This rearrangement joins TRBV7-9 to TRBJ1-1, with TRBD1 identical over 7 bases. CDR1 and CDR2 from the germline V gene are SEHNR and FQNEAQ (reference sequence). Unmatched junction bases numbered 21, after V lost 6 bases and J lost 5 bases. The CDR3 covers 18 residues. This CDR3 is CASRPSYRGSSWGTEAFF. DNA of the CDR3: TGTGCCAGCAGACCTAGTTACAGGGGATCCTCATGGGGGACTGAAGCTTTCTTT.

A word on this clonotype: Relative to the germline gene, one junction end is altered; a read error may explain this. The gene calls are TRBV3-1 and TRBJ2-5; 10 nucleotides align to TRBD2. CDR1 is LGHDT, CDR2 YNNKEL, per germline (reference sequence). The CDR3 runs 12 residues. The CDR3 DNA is TGTGCCAGCAGCCTAACTAGCGGGACCCCTTCCTTC. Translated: CASSLTSGTPSF.

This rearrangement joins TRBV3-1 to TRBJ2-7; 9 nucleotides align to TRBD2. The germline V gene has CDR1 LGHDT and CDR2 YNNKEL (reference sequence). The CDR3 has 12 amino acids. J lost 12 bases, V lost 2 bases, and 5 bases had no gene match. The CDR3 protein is CASSQRAGGVYF. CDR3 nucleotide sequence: TGTGCCAGCAGCCAAAGAGCGGGGGGAGTGTACTTC.

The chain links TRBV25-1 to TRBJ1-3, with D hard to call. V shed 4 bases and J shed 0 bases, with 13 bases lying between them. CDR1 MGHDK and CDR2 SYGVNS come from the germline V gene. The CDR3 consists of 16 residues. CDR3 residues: CASSGPGSYSGNTIYF. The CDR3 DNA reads TGTGCCAGCAGTGGACCCGGGAGTTACTCTGGAAACACCATATATTTT.

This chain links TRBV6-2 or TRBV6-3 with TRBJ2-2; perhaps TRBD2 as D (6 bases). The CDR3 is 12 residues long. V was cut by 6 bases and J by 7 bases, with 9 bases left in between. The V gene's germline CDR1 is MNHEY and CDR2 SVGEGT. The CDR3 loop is CASSGSFGELFF. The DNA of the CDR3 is TGTGCCAGCAGCGGGAGCTTCGGGGAGCTGTTTTTT.

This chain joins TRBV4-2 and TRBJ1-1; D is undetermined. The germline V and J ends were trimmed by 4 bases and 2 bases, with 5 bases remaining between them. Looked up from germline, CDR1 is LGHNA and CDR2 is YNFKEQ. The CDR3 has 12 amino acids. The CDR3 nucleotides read TGTGCCAGCAGCCGAACAAACACTGAAGCTTTCTTT. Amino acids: CASSRTNTEAFF.

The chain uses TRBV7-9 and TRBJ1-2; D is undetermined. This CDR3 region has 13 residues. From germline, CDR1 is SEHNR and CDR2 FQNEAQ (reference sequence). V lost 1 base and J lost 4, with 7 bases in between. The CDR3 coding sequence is TGTGCCAGCAGCTTAGGGGTAATCTATGGCTACACCTTC. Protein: CASSLGVIYGYTF.

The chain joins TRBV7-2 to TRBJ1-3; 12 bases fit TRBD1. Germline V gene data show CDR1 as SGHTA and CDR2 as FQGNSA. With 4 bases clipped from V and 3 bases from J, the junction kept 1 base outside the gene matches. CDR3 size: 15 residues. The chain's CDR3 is CASSWDRGRGNTIYF. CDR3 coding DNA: TGTGCCAGCAGCTGGGACAGGGGGCGTGGAAACACCATATATTTT.

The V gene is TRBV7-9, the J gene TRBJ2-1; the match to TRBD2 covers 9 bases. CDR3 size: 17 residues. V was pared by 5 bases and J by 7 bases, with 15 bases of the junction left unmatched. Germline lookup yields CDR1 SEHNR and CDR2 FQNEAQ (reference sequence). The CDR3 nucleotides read TGTGCCAGCAGCGGTACTACCAGGCTAGCGGGGCCTAATGAGCAGTTCTTC. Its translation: CASSGTTRLAGPNEQFF. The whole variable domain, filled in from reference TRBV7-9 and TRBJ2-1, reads DTGVSQNPRHKITKRGQNVTFRCDPISEHNRLYWYRQTLGQGPEFLTYFQNEAQLEKSRLLSDRFSAERPKGSFSTLEIQRTEQGDSAMYLCASSGTTRLAGPNEQFFGPGTRLTVL.

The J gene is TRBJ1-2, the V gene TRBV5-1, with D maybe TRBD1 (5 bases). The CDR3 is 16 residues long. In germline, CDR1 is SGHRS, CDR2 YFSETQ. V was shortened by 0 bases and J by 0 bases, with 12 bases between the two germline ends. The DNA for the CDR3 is TGCGCCAGCAGCTTGGAGGGGTTAAGAGCTAACTATGGCTACACCTTC. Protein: CASSLEGLRANYGYTF.

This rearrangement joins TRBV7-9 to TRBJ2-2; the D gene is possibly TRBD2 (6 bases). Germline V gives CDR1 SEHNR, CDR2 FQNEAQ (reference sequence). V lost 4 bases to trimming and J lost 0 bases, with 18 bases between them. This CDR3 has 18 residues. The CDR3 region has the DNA TGTGCCAGCAGCTCCCGGGACTTCTCGGTCGCGAACACCGGGGAGCTGTTTTTT. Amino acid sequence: CASSSRDFSVANTGELFF.

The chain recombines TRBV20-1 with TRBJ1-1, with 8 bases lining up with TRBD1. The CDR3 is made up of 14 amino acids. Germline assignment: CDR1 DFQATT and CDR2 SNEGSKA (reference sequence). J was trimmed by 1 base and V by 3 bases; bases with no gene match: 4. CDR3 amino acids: CSASFQGANTEAFF. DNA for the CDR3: TGCAGTGCTAGTTTTCAGGGGGCGAACACTGAAGCTTTCTTT.

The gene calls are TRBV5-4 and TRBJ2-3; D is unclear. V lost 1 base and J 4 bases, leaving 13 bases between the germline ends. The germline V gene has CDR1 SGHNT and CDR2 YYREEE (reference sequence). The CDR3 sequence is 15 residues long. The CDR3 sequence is CASSLSAKGADTQYF. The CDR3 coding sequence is TGTGCCAGCAGCTTGAGTGCTAAAGGCGCAGATACGCAGTATTTT.

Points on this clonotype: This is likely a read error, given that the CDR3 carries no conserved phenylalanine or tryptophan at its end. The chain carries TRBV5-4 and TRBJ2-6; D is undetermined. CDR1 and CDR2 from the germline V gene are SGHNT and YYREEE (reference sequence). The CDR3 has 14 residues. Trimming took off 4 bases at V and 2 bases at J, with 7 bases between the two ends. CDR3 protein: CASSLHTGANVLTL. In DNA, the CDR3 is TGTGCCAGCAGCCTCCACACTGGGGCCAACGTCCTGACTCTC.

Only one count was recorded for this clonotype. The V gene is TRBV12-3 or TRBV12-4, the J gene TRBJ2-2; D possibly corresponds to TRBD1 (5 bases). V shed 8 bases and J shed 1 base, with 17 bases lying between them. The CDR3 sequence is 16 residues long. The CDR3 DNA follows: TGTGCCAGCGGCCTCAATGGGCAGGGGAACACCGGGGAGCTGTTTTTT. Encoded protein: CASGLNGQGNTGELFF.

CDR3 amino acids: CASSVQRSDYEQYF. Written as DNA, the CDR3 is TGTGCCAGCAGCGTCCAAAGGTCCGACTACGAGCAGTACTTC. The V and J genes are TRBV3-1 and TRBJ2-7; D remains unclear. Germline V CDR1 and CDR2: LGHDT, YNNKEL (reference sequence). The CDR3 loop spans 14 amino acids. Deletions cut 5 bases from V and 3 bases from J, with 14 bases between.

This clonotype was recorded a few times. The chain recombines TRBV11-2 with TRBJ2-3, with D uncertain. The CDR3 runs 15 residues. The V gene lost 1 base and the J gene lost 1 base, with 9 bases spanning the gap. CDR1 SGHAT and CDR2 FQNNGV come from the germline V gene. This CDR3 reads CASSLVGRGTDTQYF. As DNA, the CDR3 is TGTGCCAGCAGCTTAGTGGGAAGGGGCACAGATACGCAGTATTTT.